The 18 T cell receptor beta chains in this list originate from one sample, sequenced in a study of cytomegalovirus exposure and HLA in healthy donors (dated by TCRdb to 2016 to 2017). Preparation of the library involved the immunoSEQ multiplex PCR assay. A mixture of 60 forward primers for TCR Vbeta segments and 13 reverse primers for TCR Jbeta segments was used in the multiplex PCR. TCRdb holds this immuneACCESS table with in-frame rearrangements only. Some clones are missing; in checked studies, unresolved V genes explain under half, and the rest has no known cause. The sample profile shows about 110,000 clones; just over 75% of them were found once. 13% of the sample is taken by the ten largest. The material sequenced was PBMCs. All receptors come from a man aged 25-45 years in good health and CMV-seropositive.

This sequence joins TRBV21-1 and TRBJ2-7; TRBD1 was called by the table and not checked on the DNA. TRBV21-1 is given as a pseudogene. This CDR3 is built from 16 residues. The CDR3 DNA reads TGTGCCAGCAGCAAAGTTATCCGGGACAGCGAATACGAGCAGTACTTC. Encoded protein: CASSKVIRDSEYEQYF.

This chain links TRBV29-1 with TRBJ2-3; 7 nucleotides agree with TRBD1. This CDR3 has 12 residues. J lost 6 bases, V lost 7 bases, and 7 bases had no gene match. Germline CDR1 and CDR2: SQVTM and ANQGSEA. As DNA, the CDR3 is TGCAGCGGGGGGACAGTGGGGGATACGCAGTATTTT. As protein: CSGGTVGDTQYF.

The rearrangement uses TRBV19 and TRBJ2-7; no firm D call. This CDR3 spans 14 amino acids. V lost 6 bases and J lost 3, with 15 bases in between. Germline CDR1 and CDR2: LNHDA and SQIVND (reference sequence). Here the CDR3 reads CASRQSREHYEQYF. Written as DNA, the CDR3 is TGTGCCAGTAGGCAATCACGCGAGCACTACGAGCAGTACTTC.

This chain links TRBV19 with TRBJ2-5; the match to TRBD2 covers 12 bases. Germline V gene lookup returns CDR1 LNHDA and CDR2 SQIVND (reference sequence). The V gene end was trimmed by 5 bases and the J gene end by 7 bases; junction bases not matched to a gene: 8. There are 15 residues in the CDR3. The CDR3 nucleotides are TGTGCCAGTAGTCCGGGACTAGCGGGTGGCGGGACCCAGTACTTC. Amino acid sequence: CASSPGLAGGGTQYF.

This clone was picked up one time. This chain uses TRBV18 with TRBJ2-3, with a possible D match to TRBD1 (7 bases). The germline gives CDR1 KGHSH, CDR2 LQKENI. V was pared by 0 bases and J by 15 bases, with 13 bases between. CDR3 length: 12 residues. CDR3 sequence: CASSPPGGDSYF. CDR3 sequence (DNA): TGTGCCAGCTCACCACCCGGCGGGGACAGCTATTTT.

The chain joins TRBV13 to TRBJ2-1, with D uncertain. The germline CDR1 and CDR2 sequences are PRHDT and FYEKMQ (reference sequence). The CDR3 extends over 12 amino acids. Trimming cost V 6 bases and J 16 bases, with 19 bases left between them. This chain's CDR3 is CASSAEDGPTFF. The CDR3 coding sequence is TGTGCCAGCAGTGCCGAGGATGGTCCAACATTCTTC.

This clone was observed once. The rearrangement uses TRBV6-5 and TRBJ1-2, with 9 bases lining up with TRBD1. V dropped 0 bases and J dropped 4; count of bases not matched to a gene: 6. The CDR3 loop spans 16 amino acids. Per the germline V gene, CDR1 is MNHEY and CDR2 is SVGAGI. The CDR3 DNA reads TGTGCCAGCAGTTACTCTAGGGACAGGGAGTCCTATGGCTACACCTTC. Amino acids: CASSYSRDRESYGYTF.

V gene TRBV5-4 combines with J gene TRBJ2-1, with 9 nucleotides matching TRBD1. The CDR3 is 15 residues long. Germline assignment: CDR1 SGHNT and CDR2 YYREEE (reference sequence). Trimming removed 2 bases from V and 2 bases from J; junction bases left unmatched: 2. The CDR3 DNA follows: TGTGCCAGCAGCTTCGGGACAGGGCCCTACAATGAGCAGTTCTTC. This translates into CASSFGTGPYNEQFF.

This sequence joins TRBV10-3 and TRBJ1-1; D might be TRBD1 (5 bases). V lost 4 bases, J lost 10 bases, and 10 bases lay in between. The length of the CDR3 is 11 residues. CDR1 is ENHRY, CDR2 SYGVKD, per germline. The CDR3 nucleotides are TGTGCCATCAGTGGAGGGGAGGTAGCTTTCTTT. Amino acids: CAISGGEVAFF.

As to this clone: One end of the junction fails to match germline, which may point to a read error. This chain joins TRBV29-1 and TRBJ2-3; a weak D match, TRBD2 (7 bases). The CDR3 length is 13 residues. Germline CDR1 and CDR2: SQVTM and ANQGSEA. The DNA of the CDR3 is TGCACCTCGGCCACGGGGGGCACGGATACGCAGTATTTT. This codes for CTSATGGTDTQYF.

This clone was seen just once. This chain connects TRBV6-6 to TRBJ1-6; D possibly corresponds to TRBD1 (6 bases). The CDR3 loop spans 12 amino acids. V lost 1 base, J lost 17 bases, and 12 bases lay in between. Germline loops: CDR1 MNHNY, CDR2 SVGAGI (reference sequence). The CDR3 loop reads CASSYYDRSIHF. For the CDR3, the DNA is TGTGCCAGCAGTTACTATGACAGGAGCATCCACTTT.

The chain has TRBV7-2 and TRBJ1-2; TRBD1 aligns across 7 bases. J was trimmed by 0 bases and V by 5 bases; bases with no gene match: 6. CDR1 is SGHTA and CDR2 is FQGNSA in the germline V gene. This CDR3 is built from 15 residues. The CDR3 nucleotides read TGTGCCAGCAGCATCTCCGGGACAGCTAACTATGGCTACACCTTC. Translation gives CASSISGTANYGYTF.

The chain recombines TRBV6-6 with TRBJ2-2, with 7 bases identical to TRBD1. This CDR3 is 15 amino acids long. The germline gives CDR1 MNHNY, CDR2 SVGAGI (reference sequence). The V and J ends lost 6 bases and 4 bases, in that order; junction bases with no gene match: 8. The CDR3 loop reads CASRPGTAFTGELFF. DNA for the CDR3: TGTGCCAGCAGACCCGGGACAGCTTTCACCGGGGAGCTGTTTTTT.

J is TRBJ2-7 and V is TRBV4-3, with D maybe TRBD1 (5 bases). The ends were cut back, 6 bases at V and 5 bases at J, with 20 bases in the middle. Germline V lookup: CDR1 LGHNA, CDR2 YSLEER. The CDR3 totals 15 residues. CDR3 nucleotides: TGCGCCAGCAGTCCCACGAGTGGCAGGGAACACGAGCAGTACTTC. Protein sequence: CASSPTSGREHEQYF.

The rearrangement joins TRBV4-3 to TRBJ1-5, with D perhaps matching TRBD1 (5 bases). The ends were cut back, 3 bases at V and 4 bases at J, with 13 bases in the middle. There are 15 residues in the CDR3. The germline V gene encodes CDR1 LGHNA and CDR2 YSLEER. CDR3 amino acids: CASSQTLGGNQPQHF. The CDR3 region has the DNA TGCGCCAGCAGCCAGACTTTGGGGGGAAATCAGCCCCAGCATTTT.

The CDR3 nucleotides are TGTGCCAGCAAGGGGGGGGGAGATACGCAGTATTTT. Protein product: CASKGGGDTQYF. The chain is built from TRBV2 and TRBJ2-3; D is perhaps TRBD2 (7 bases). Germline V gene lookup returns CDR1 SNHLY and CDR2 FYNNEI. The V end lost 7 bases, the J end lost 5 bases, and 10 bases lay between the germline ends. The CDR3 covers 12 residues. Combining the CDR3 with reference TRBV2 and TRBJ2-3 gives the whole variable domain EPEVTQTPSHQVTQMGQEVILRCVPISNHLYFYWYRQILGQKVEFLVSFYNNEISEKSEIFDDQFSVERPDGSNFTLKIRSTKLEDSAMYFCASKGGGDTQYFGPGTRLTVL.

The chain couples TRBV10-3 to TRBJ1-3, with a weak D call TRBD1 (6 bases). Trimming took off 6 bases at V and 3 bases at J, with 15 bases between the two ends. CDR3 length: 15 residues. Germline values: CDR1 ENHRY, CDR2 SYGVKD. CDR3 region: CAISWDKINGNTIYF. CDR3 DNA: TGTGCCATCAGCTGGGACAAAATAAATGGAAACACCATATATTTT.

The sample holds one count of this clone. The chain joins TRBV18 to TRBJ1-4; tentative D call: TRBD1 (6 bases). From germline, CDR1 is KGHSH and CDR2 LQKENI. The CDR3 has 15 amino acids. The V end lost 5 bases, the J end lost 5 bases, and 15 bases lay between the germline ends. CDR3 sequence (DNA): TGTGCCAGCTCATTCCGGACAGAAAGAAATGAAAAACTGTTTTTT. It yields the protein CASSFRTERNEKLFF.